The 11 T cell receptor beta chains presented below share a single source sample, sequenced in a study of cytomegalovirus exposure and HLA in healthy donors. PCR primers comprised 60 Vbeta and 13 Jbeta primers. TCRdb keeps only in-frame clones here, not all; method: immunoSEQ multiplex PCR. Of about 150,000 clones listed, approximately 80% were seen once; the top ten hold 2.5% to 3.5%. The sequenced sample was PBMCs. All receptors come from a woman in her fifties or sixties in good health and CMV-seropositive.

This chain links TRBV28 with TRBJ1-1; D not certain. Germline V CDR1 and CDR2: MDHEN, SYDVKM. The CDR3 sequence is 16 residues long. Trimming left V 3 bases short and J 0 bases short, with 14 bases between. Here the CDR3 reads CASSLLQSHMNTEAFF. DNA of the CDR3: TGTGCCAGCAGTTTGCTGCAATCCCACATGAACACTGAAGCTTTCTTT.

This chain joins TRBV9 and TRBJ2-4; D remains unclear. The CDR3 contains 13 residues. V was trimmed by 2 bases and J by 8 bases, leaving 11 bases between them. The germline V gene encodes CDR1 SGDLS and CDR2 YYNGEE. The CDR3 DNA sequence: TGTGCCAGCAGCGTCAGTGTTCAGGACATTCAGTACTTC. It specifies CASSVSVQDIQYF.

The chain has TRBV19 and TRBJ2-5, with 9 bases aligning to TRBD1. Germline V gives CDR1 LNHDA, CDR2 SQIVND (reference sequence). V dropped 5 bases and J dropped 0; count of bases not matched to a gene: 4. The CDR3 contains 15 residues. The CDR3 coding sequence is TGTGCCAGTAGTGCACAGGGGGCAGACCAAGAGACCCAGTACTTC. Its translation: CASSAQGADQETQYF.

The chain links TRBV18 to TRBJ2-5; D possibly corresponds to TRBD2 (5 bases). Trimming took 1 base from V and 3 from J, leaving 9 bases between them. Per germline, CDR1 KGHSH and CDR2 LQKENI. This CDR3 has 14 amino acids. As DNA, the CDR3 is TGTGCCAGCTCACCACGGGAGCGAGAAGAGACCCAGTACTTC. Its protein product is CASSPREREETQYF.

The rearrangement joins TRBV28 to TRBJ2-1, with TRBD1 identical over 11 bases. V shed 5 bases and J 7 bases; nucleotides not matched to a gene: 7. Germline V lookup: CDR1 MDHEN, CDR2 SYDVKM. The CDR3 length is 15 residues. This chain's CDR3 is CASSMPGQGVNEQFF. CDR3 in DNA: TGTGCCAGCAGTATGCCGGGACAGGGGGTTAATGAGCAGTTCTTC.

The chain links TRBV5-6 to TRBJ1-1, with no clear D. Germline loops: CDR1 SGHDT, CDR2 YYEEEE. Trimming removed 0 bases at V and 0 bases at J, with 6 bases between. The CDR3 runs to 14 residues. The CDR3 DNA sequence: TGTGCCAGCAGCTTGGTACAGCTGAACACTGAAGCTTTCTTT. This sequence encodes CASSLVQLNTEAFF.

This chain uses TRBV19 with TRBJ1-5, with D possibly TRBD1 on 5 matching bases. The germline V gene has CDR1 LNHDA and CDR2 SQIVND (reference sequence). This CDR3 comprises 17 residues. Trimming stripped 7 bases from V and 2 bases from J, with 21 bases between. This chain's CDR3 is CASMNPKGRGGNQPQHF. The CDR3 DNA reads TGTGCCAGTATGAATCCGAAGGGAAGGGGTGGCAATCAGCCCCAGCATTTT. The full variable domain, its missing parts supplied by reference TRBV19 and TRBJ1-5, is DGGITQSPKYLFRKEGQNVTLSCEQNLNHDAMYWYRQDPGQGLRLIYYSQIVNDFQKGDIAEGYSVSREKKESFPLTVTSAQKNPTAFYLCASMNPKGRGGNQPQHFGDGTRLSIL.

V is TRBV6-5 and J is TRBJ1-1; D uncertain. Trimming pared 5 bases from V and 4 bases from J, leaving 11 bases between. Germline V lookup: CDR1 MNHEY, CDR2 SVGAGI. The CDR3 runs 13 residues. CDR3 DNA sequence: TGTGCCAGCAGTCCCCCGGGGTCCACTGAAGCTTTCTTT. Protein sequence: CASSPPGSTEAFF.

The V gene is TRBV5-1, the J gene TRBJ2-2; TRBD2 aligns across 10 bases. V shed 1 base, J shed 3 bases, and the junction held 3 bases outside the gene matches. Germline V gene sequence: CDR1 SGHRS, CDR2 YFSETQ. This CDR3 spans 16 amino acids. CDR3 sequence (DNA): TGCGCCAGCAGCTTGACCAGCGGGAGGGACACCGGGGAGCTGTTTTTT. It encodes CASSLTSGRDTGELFF.

The chain combines TRBV5-6 with TRBJ2-1, with 7 bases lining up with TRBD2. Losses at the gene ends were 2 bases for V and 8 bases for J; bases not matched to a gene: 13. The CDR3 is 16 amino acids. Germline V gene sequence: CDR1 SGHDT, CDR2 YYEEEE. The CDR3 reads CASSFFRGEFQDEQFF. CDR3 coding DNA: TGTGCCAGCAGCTTTTTTCGGGGGGAGTTTCAGGATGAGCAGTTCTTC.

J is TRBJ1-5 and V is TRBV6-6; no reliable D call. Trimming pared 5 bases from V and 0 bases from J, leaving 11 bases between. Germline V lookup: CDR1 MNHNY, CDR2 SVGAGI (reference sequence). The length of the CDR3 is 15 residues. The CDR3 DNA reads TGTGCCAGCAGTCCGGGTAGCTCTAGCAATCAGCCCCAGCATTTT. Protein sequence: CASSPGSSSNQPQHF.